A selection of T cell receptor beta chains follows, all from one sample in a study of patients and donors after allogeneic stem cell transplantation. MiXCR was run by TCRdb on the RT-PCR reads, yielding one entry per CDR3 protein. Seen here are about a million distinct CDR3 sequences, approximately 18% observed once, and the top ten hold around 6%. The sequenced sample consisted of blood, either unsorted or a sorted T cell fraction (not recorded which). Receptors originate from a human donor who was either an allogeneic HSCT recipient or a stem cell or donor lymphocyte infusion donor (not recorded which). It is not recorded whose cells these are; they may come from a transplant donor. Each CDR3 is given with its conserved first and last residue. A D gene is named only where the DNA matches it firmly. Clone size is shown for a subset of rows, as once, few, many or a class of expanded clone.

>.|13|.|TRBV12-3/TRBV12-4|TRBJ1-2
CASSFKADYGYTF
TGTGCCAGCAGTTTTAAGGCAGACTATGGCTACACCTTC
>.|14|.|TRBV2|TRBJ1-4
CASADSRPNEKLFF
TGTGCCAGCGCAGACAGTCGACCTAATGAAAAACTGTTTTTT
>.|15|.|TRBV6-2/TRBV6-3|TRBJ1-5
CASSYPTPQTQPQHF
TGTGCCAGCAGTTACCCGACCCCTCAGACTCAGCCCCAGCATTTT
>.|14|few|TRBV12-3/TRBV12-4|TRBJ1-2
CASSLRGRLVGYTF
TGTGCCAGCAGTTTGCGGGGGCGCTTGGTCGGCTACACCTTC
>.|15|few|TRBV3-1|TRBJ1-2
CASTFGRGGDYGYTF
TGTGCCAGCACCTTTGGACGGGGGGGCGACTATGGCTACACCTTC
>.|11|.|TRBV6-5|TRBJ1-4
CASSNQLEVFF
TGTGCCAGCAGTAACCAGCTTGAGGTGTTTTTT
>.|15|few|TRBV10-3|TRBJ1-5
CAISDSDRVGQPQHF
TGTGCCATCAGTGATTCTGATAGGGTAGGTCAGCCCCAGCATTTT
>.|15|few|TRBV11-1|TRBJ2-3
CASSRFGGQADTQYF
TGTGCCAGCAGCCGTTTCGGGGGGCAAGCAGATACGCAGTATTTT
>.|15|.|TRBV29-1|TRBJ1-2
CSGLYGRQANYGYTF
TGCAGCGGGCTTTATGGACGGCAGGCTAACTATGGCTACACCTTC
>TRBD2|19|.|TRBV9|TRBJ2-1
CASSVRLAGGSLGDNEQFF
TGTGCCAGCAGCGTCAGACTAGCGGGAGGTTCTTTAGGGGACAATGAGCAGTTCTTC
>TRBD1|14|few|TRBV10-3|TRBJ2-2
CAIRGTANTGELFF
TGTGCCATCAGAGGGACAGCGAACACCGGGGAGCTGTTTTTT
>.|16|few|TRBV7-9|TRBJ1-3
CASSLDGASSGNTIYF
TGTGCCAGCAGCCTGGACGGAGCGAGCTCTGGAAACACCATATATTTT
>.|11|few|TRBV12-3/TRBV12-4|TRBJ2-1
CASSLVGFWFF
TGTGCCAGCAGTTTAGTGGGATTTTGGTTCTTC
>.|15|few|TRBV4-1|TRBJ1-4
CASSQADGPNEKLFF
TGCGCCAGCAGCCAGGCTGACGGACCTAATGAAAAACTGTTTTTT
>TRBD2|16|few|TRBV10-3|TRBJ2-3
CAIKGLAQTSTDTQYF
TGTGCCATCAAGGGACTAGCTCAGACGTCCACAGATACGCAGTATTTT
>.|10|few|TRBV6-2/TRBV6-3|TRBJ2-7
CASGRTEQYF
TGTGCCAGCGGAAGGACCGAGCAGTACTTC
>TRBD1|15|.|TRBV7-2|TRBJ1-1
CASSLDPGGDDEAFF
TGTGCCAGCAGCTTAGACCCAGGGGGAGATGATGAAGCTTTCTTT
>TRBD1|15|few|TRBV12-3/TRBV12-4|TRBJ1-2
CASSLRGGTGYGYTF
TGTGCCAGCAGTTTGCGGGGGGGGACAGGGTATGGCTACACCTTC
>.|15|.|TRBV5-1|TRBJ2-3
CASRGGRSLGDTQYF
TGCGCCAGCAGAGGGGGACGGAGTCTGGGAGATACGCAGTATTTT
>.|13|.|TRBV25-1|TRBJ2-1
CASSDGRHNEQFF
TGTGCCAGCAGTGATGGCCGGCACAATGAGCAGTTCTTC
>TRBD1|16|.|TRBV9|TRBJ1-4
CASSGRQGQVEEKLFF
TGTGCCAGCAGCGGCCGACAGGGGCAGGTTGAAGAAAAACTGTTTTTT
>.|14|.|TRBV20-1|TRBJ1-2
CSARVGGSNYGYTF
TGCAGTGCTAGAGTGGGGGGGTCTAACTATGGCTACACCTTC
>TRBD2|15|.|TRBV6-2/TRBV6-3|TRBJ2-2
CASSPLAMNTGELFF
TGTGCCAGCAGCCCACTAGCGATGAACACCGGGGAGCTGTTTTTT
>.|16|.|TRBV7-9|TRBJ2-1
CASSSTLALSYNEQFF
TGTGCCAGCAGCTCCACCCTAGCTCTTAGCTACAATGAGCAGTTCTTC
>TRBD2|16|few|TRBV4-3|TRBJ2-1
CASSRRGVVSDNEQFF
TGCGCCAGCAGCCGGCGGGGGGTGGTGTCGGACAATGAGCAGTTCTTC
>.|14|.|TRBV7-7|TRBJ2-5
CASSLVSRKETQYF
TGTGCCAGCAGCTTAGTGTCGAGAAAGGAGACCCAGTACTTC
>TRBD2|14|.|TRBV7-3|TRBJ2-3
CASSLGLAEDTQYF
TGTGCCAGCAGCCTCGGACTAGCGGAGGATACGCAGTATTTT
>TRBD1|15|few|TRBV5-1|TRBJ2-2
CASSHDRENTGELFF
TGCGCCAGCAGCCACGACAGGGAGAACACCGGGGAGCTGTTTTTT